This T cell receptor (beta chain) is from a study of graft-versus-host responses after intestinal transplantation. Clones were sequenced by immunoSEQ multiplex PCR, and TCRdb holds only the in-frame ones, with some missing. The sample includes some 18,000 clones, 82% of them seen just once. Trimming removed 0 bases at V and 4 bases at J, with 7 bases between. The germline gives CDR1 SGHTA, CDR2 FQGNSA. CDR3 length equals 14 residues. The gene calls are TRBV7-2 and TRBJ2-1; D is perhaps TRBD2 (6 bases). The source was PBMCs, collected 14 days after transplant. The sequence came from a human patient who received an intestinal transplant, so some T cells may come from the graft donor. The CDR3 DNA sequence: TGTGCCAGCAGCTTAGCGGGGGGATACAATGAGCAGTTCTTC. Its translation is CASSLAGGYNEQFF.